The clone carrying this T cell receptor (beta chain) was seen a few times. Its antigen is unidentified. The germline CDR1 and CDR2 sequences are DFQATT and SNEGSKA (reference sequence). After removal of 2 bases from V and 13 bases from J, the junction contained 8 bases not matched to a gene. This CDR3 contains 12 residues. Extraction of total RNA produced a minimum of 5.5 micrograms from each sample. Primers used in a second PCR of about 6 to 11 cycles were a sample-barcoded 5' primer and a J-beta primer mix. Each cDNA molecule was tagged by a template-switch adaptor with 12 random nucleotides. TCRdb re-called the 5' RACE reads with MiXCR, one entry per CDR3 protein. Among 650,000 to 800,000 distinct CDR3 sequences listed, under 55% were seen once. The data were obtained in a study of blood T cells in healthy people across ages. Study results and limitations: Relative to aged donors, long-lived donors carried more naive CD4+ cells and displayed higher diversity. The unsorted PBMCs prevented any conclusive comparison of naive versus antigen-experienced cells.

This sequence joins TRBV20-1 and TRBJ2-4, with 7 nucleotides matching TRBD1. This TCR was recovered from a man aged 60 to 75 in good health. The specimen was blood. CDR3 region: CSARPRTGAQYF. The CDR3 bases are TGCAGTGCTAGACCTAGGACAGGCGCGCAGTACTTC.